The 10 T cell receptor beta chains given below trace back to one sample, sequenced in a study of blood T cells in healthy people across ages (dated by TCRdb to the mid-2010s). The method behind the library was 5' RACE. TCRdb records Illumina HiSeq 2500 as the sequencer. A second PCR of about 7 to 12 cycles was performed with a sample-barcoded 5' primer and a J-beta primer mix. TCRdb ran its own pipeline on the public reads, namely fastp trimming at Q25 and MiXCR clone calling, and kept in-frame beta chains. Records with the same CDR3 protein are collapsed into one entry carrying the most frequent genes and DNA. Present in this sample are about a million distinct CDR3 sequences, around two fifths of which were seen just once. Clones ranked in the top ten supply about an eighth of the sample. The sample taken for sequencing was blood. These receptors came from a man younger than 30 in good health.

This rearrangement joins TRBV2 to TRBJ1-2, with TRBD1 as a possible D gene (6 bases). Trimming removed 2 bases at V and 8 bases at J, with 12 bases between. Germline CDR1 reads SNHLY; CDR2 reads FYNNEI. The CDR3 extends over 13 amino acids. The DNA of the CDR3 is TGTGCCAGCAGTGAATGGGCAGGGGAGGGCTACACCTTC. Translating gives CASSEWAGEGYTF.

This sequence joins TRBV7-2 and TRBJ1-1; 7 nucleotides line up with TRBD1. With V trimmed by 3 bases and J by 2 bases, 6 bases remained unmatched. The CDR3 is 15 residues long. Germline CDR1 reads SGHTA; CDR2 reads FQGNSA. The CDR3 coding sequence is TGTGCCAGCAGCTTCTCGGGACAGACTAACACTGAAGCTTTCTTT. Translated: CASSFSGQTNTEAFF.

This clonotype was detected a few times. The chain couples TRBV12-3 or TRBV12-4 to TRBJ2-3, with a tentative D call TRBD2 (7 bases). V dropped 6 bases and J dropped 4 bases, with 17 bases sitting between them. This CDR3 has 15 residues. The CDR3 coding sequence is TGTGCCAGCAGCCGTGGGGGGGGGCGGTCAGATACGCAGTATTTT. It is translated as CASSRGGGRSDTQYF.

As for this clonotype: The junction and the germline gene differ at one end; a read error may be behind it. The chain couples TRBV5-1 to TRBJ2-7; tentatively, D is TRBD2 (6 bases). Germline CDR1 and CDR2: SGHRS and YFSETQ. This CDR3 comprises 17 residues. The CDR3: CAGSLGGQGTISYEQYF. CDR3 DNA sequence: TGCGCCGGCAGCTTGGGAGGTCAAGGTACAATCTCCTACGAGCAGTACTTC.

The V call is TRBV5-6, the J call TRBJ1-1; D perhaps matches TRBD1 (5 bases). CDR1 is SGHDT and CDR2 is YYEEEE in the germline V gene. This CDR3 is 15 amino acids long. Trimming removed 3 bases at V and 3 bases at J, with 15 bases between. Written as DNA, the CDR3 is TGTGCCAGCAGCTCCCCCGGGGCGCGGGACACTGAAGCTTTCTTT. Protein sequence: CASSSPGARDTEAFF.

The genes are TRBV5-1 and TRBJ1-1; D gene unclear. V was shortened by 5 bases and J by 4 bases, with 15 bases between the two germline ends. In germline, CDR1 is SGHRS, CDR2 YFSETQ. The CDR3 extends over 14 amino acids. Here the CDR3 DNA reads TGCGCCAGCAGTCCCACGAGTTCGGGCACTGAAGCTTTCTTT. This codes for CASSPTSSGTEAFF.

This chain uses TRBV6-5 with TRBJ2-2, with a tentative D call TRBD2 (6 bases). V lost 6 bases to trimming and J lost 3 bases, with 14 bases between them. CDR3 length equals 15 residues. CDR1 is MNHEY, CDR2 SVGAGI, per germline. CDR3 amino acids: CASRKLAPDTGELFF. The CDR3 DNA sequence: TGTGCCAGCAGGAAACTAGCACCCGACACCGGGGAGCTGTTTTTT.

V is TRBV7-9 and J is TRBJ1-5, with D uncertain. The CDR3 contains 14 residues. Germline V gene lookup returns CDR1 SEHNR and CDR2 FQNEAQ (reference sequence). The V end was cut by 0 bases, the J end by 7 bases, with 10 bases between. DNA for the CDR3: TGTGCCAGCAGCTTAGCAGGGAGTCTCCAGCCCCAGCATTTT. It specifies CASSLAGSLQPQHF.

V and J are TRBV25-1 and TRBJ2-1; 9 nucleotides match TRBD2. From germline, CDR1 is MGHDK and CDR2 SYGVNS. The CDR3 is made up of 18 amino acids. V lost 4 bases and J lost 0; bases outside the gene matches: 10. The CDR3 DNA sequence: TGTGCCAGCAGTGGGGGACTAGCCCCCCGGAGCTCCTACAATGAGCAGTTCTTC. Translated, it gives CASSGGLAPRSSYNEQFF.

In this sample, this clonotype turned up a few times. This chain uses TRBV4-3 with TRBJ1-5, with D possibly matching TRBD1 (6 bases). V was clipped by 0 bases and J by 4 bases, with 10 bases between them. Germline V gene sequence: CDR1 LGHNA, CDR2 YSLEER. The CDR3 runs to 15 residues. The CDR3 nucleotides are TGCGCCAGCAGCCAAGATTCAGGGGAAAATCAGCCCCAGCATTTT. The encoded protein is CASSQDSGENQPQHF.